This entry concerns a single T cell receptor beta chain. Per the original data handling: Researchers report that nucleated cell counts were estimated from reference gene primer amplification. Produced via immunoSEQ multiplex PCR; TCRdb's table is partial and in-frame only. Clonal size and the V and J genes are those of that table, whereas D and trimming came from the DNA. The sample holds 170,000 or so clones, roughly 90% seen once. Recruits, aged 18 to 89 years, lived in about two dozen US areas. Germline V lookup: CDR1 SEHNR, CDR2 FQNEAQ (reference sequence). The V end was cut by 3 bases, the J end by 7 bases, with 18 bases between. The CDR3 consists of 16 residues. These data belong to a study of blood T cell repertoires in COVID-19. At the level of the study: Specimens from acute and convalescent COVID-19 originated in the United States, Italy and Spain. PBMCs, B-cell-depleted T cells, or T cells were the source of the cDNA or gDNA that made up the material.

This TCR was recovered from a woman between 50 and 59 years old who had recovered from COVID-19. The chain links TRBV7-9 to TRBJ2-2; the D gene is possibly TRBD2 (6 bases). Sequencing was performed on PBMCs or T cells enriched from blood (not recorded which). Written as DNA, the CDR3 is TGTGCCAGCAGCTTCCCCGCGGGAAGGGGTATCGGGGAGCTGTTTTTT. It yields the protein CASSFPAGRGIGELFF.